The clone carrying this T cell receptor (beta chain) was seen a handful of times. Its matching antigen is unknown. The sample originates from a study of CD8 T cells in ankylosing spondylitis. TCR beta libraries were made by quantitative 5'-RACE with molecular barcodes. A single record per CDR3 protein comes from TCRdb applying MiXCR to the 5' RACE reads. Of 350,000 to 550,000 distinct CDR3 sequences listed, roughly a quarter are singletons. Findings of the study overall: Significant enrichment of disease-linked clones was reported in matched ankylosing spondylitis synovial fluid. Clones linked with disease were CD8+ and fairly uncommon in the peripheral blood. Seven to nine highly homologous variants made up a TCR beta motif that seemed to typify ankylosing spondylitis blood.

The sequence came from a male donor with ankylosing spondylitis. Sequenced sample: blood, either unsorted or a sorted T cell fraction (not recorded which).

Written as DNA, the CDR3 is TGTGCCAGCAGTCCCAGAATTGAGCAGTTCTTC. As protein: CASSPRIEQFF. The chain is built from TRBV2 and TRBJ2-1, with D uncertain. Germline-derived CDR1 and CDR2 are SNHLY and FYNNEI. V lost 5 bases and J 9 bases, leaving 8 bases between the germline ends. The CDR3 has 11 amino acids.